The TCR beta chain under discussion was sequenced for a study of T cells in Graves' hyperthyroidism and ophthalmopathy. The study, taken as a whole, reports: The model foresaw ophthalmopathy a median about 6.5 months prior to onset. Most clonotypes expanded in thyroid above 0.001 were likewise present in blood.

This clonotype was seen a handful of times. Its antigen is undetermined. What was amplified from RNA transcripts were TCR beta CDR3 regions. First-round RT-PCR targeting the TCR CDR3 was performed with the HTBI primer set. TCRdb called the multiplex PCR reads again in MiXCR, with one record for every CDR3 protein. The data show some 210,000 distinct CDR3 sequences, roughly a sixth seen once. This CDR3 region has 11 residues. Germline V CDR1 and CDR2: LNHDA, SQIVND (reference sequence). Germline trimming cut 8 bases from V and 11 bases from J; bases unmatched to any gene: 6. The chain uses TRBV19 and TRBJ1-1; 9 bases are a match to TRBD1. Source material: blood. This receptor was identified in a man aged 45-60 years with Graves' hyperthyroidism. The CDR3 loop reads CASVTGGSAFF. CDR3 nucleotides: TGTGCCAGTGTCACAGGGGGCTCGGCTTTCTTT.